These 20 T cell receptor beta chains came from one sample sequenced in a study of T cells in Graves' hyperthyroidism and ophthalmopathy. The CDR3 regions of TCR beta were amplified from RNA transcripts. The TCR CDR3 first-round RT-PCR relied on the HTBI primer set. TCRdb recomputed calls from the multiplex PCR reads with MiXCR, one row per CDR3 protein. The sample consists of hundreds of thousands of distinct CDR3 sequences, 15% to 20% of them appearing once. The specimen sequenced was blood. These receptors were obtained from a young woman with Graves' ophthalmopathy.

The CDR3 here is CASSFEPGQGYNEQFF. CDR3 bases: TGTGCCAGCAGCTTTGAGCCGGGACAGGGGTACAATGAGCAGTTCTTC. The chain carries TRBV7-6 and TRBJ2-1, with 10 bases that match TRBD1. CDR3 length: 16 residues. V was pared by 3 bases and J by 4 bases, with 6 bases of the junction left unmatched. Germline CDR1 and CDR2: SGHVS and FNYEAQ.

This clonotype was seen ten or more times. The rearrangement joins TRBV12-5 to TRBJ2-3, with 10 positions matching TRBD2. With 6 bases clipped from V and 4 bases from J, the junction kept 4 bases outside the gene matches. Germline CDR1 is LGHNT and CDR2 is FRNRAP. This CDR3 has 14 amino acids. The CDR3, as DNA: TGTGCTAGTGGCACTAGCGGGATTTCAGATACGCAGTATTTT. It yields the protein CASGTSGISDTQYF.

This clonotype was detected many times. V gene TRBV11-3 combines with J gene TRBJ2-7; D not certain. In germline, CDR1 is SGHNT, CDR2 YENEEA. The CDR3 has 12 residues. V was trimmed by 0 bases and J by 5 bases, leaving 5 bases between them. The CDR3 DNA reads TGTGCCAGCAGCTTAGATCCGAACGAGCAGTACTTC. This encodes CASSLDPNEQYF.

V and J are TRBV5-4 and TRBJ2-5, with D possibly TRBD2 on 6 matching bases. The CDR3 extends over 16 amino acids. The ends were cut back, 0 bases at V and 7 bases at J, with 19 bases in the middle. In germline, CDR1 is SGHNT, CDR2 YYREEE (reference sequence). For the CDR3, the DNA is TGTGCCAGCAGCTTGGATGCTAGCACAGGTAGCGGGACCCAGTACTTC. It is translated as CASSLDASTGSGTQYF.

This clonotype was recorded many times. The chain combines TRBV27 with TRBJ1-1, with 8 bases identical to TRBD1. The J segment lost 5 bases and the V segment lost 4 bases, leaving 15 bases of the junction unmatched. The CDR3 is made up of 17 amino acids. Looked up from germline, CDR1 is MNHEY and CDR2 is SMNVEV (reference sequence). CDR3 DNA: TGTGCCAGCAGTTCACCTGCTAGGACAGGGTTCGCGACTGAAGCTTTCTTT. Protein sequence: CASSSPARTGFATEAFF.

This sequence joins TRBV10-3 and TRBJ1-3, with 7 bases identical to TRBD1. The CDR3 has 17 amino acids. CDR1 and CDR2 from the germline V gene are ENHRY and SYGVKD. Trimming cost V 6 bases and J 3 bases; bases outside gene matches: 14. The CDR3 protein is CAIRSEGASKYGNTIYF. CDR3 bases: TGTGCCATCAGGTCCGAGGGGGCGAGTAAATATGGAAACACCATATATTTT.

This clonotype showed up many times. The rearrangement joins TRBV28 to TRBJ2-7, with 12 nucleotides matching TRBD1. With V trimmed by 6 bases and J by 5 bases, 11 bases remained unmatched. CDR1 is MDHEN and CDR2 is SYDVKM in the germline V gene. The CDR3 consists of 16 residues. The CDR3, as DNA: TGTGCCAGCAGCCCCCCGGGACAGGGGGCTTTCAACGAGCAGTACTTC. Its translation is CASSPPGQGAFNEQYF.

This clonotype was observed many times. The V call is TRBV3-1, the J call TRBJ2-7; 8 bases align to TRBD1. The CDR3 consists of 16 residues. V trimming: 2 bases; J trimming: 1 base; junction bases outside the gene matches: 7. Germline V gene lookup returns CDR1 LGHDT and CDR2 YNNKEL (reference sequence). The CDR3 loop is CASSQPGQGGSYEQYF. The DNA for the CDR3 is TGTGCCAGCAGCCAACCCGGACAGGGAGGATCCTACGAGCAGTACTTC.

This clonotype was found many times. The gene calls are TRBV12-3 or TRBV12-4 and TRBJ1-3; no clear D. Trimming took off 3 bases at V and 0 bases at J, with 6 bases between the two ends. The CDR3 is made up of 14 amino acids. CDR3 sequence: CASSLEASGNTIYF. The CDR3 DNA follows: TGTGCCAGCAGTTTGGAGGCCTCTGGAAACACCATATATTTT.

The V gene is TRBV2, the J gene TRBJ1-1, with a tentative D call TRBD1 (5 bases). V lost 5 bases and J lost 11, with 12 bases in between. The germline V gene has CDR1 SNHLY and CDR2 FYNNEI. This CDR3 contains 11 residues. The CDR3 sequence is CASSKDTGAFF. The CDR3 region has the DNA TGTGCCAGCAGTAAGGACACTGGGGCTTTCTTT.

This clonotype was counted between two and nine times. The V call is TRBV19, the J call TRBJ1-1; 10 nucleotides match TRBD1. The V segment lost 3 bases and the J segment 3 bases; nucleotides outside the gene matches: 13. Germline values: CDR1 LNHDA, CDR2 SQIVND (reference sequence). The CDR3 is 18 residues long. This CDR3 reads CASSINRDRGLVDTEAFF. Here the CDR3 DNA reads TGTGCCAGTAGTATCAACCGGGACAGGGGACTTGTGGACACTGAAGCTTTCTTT.

This clonotype was observed a handful of times. The rearrangement links TRBV28 to TRBJ2-1, with TRBD2 matching over 8 bases. Trimming took 8 bases from V and 5 from J; bases not matched to a gene: 5. The CDR3 length is 13 residues. Per germline, CDR1 MDHEN and CDR2 SYDVKM. CDR3 region: CASHSGTNNEQFF. The CDR3 DNA sequence: TGTGCCAGCCATAGCGGGACGAACAATGAGCAGTTCTTC.

The DNA for the CDR3 is TGTGCCAGCAGCTCAACTAGCGTCCCAAACAATGAGCAGTTCTTC. It codes for CASSSTSVPNNEQFF. The genes are TRBV6-4 and TRBJ2-1; 7 bases agree with TRBD2. Looked up from germline, CDR1 is MRHNA and CDR2 is SNTAGT. The CDR3 totals 15 residues. V gave up 6 bases and J gave up 5 bases; unmatched junction bases: 10.

The chain combines TRBV28 with TRBJ1-2, with unresolved D. The CDR3 runs to 14 residues. CDR1 MDHEN and CDR2 SYDVKM come from the germline V gene. The V end was cut by 6 bases, the J end by 2 bases, with 13 bases between. The CDR3 here is CASSVATENYGYTF. CDR3 DNA sequence: TGTGCCAGCAGCGTAGCTACAGAGAACTATGGCTACACCTTC.

This clonotype was seen at least ten times. The rearrangement joins TRBV12-3 or TRBV12-4 to TRBJ1-2; D is possibly TRBD1 (5 bases). This CDR3 region has 14 residues. The V gene lost 4 bases and the J gene lost 4 bases, with 13 bases spanning the gap. The CDR3 bases are TGTGCCAGCAGTTCCGGGACGGGGATCTATGGCTACACCTTC. As protein: CASSSGTGIYGYTF.

This clonotype was seen many times. The genes are TRBV4-1 and TRBJ2-7; maybe TRBD2 (6 bases). The CDR3 contains 15 residues. V lost 0 bases, J lost 2 bases, and 11 bases lay in between. Germline V gene sequence: CDR1 MGHRA, CDR2 YSYEKL. The CDR3 sequence: CASSQDPRGTYEQYF. The CDR3 nucleotides read TGCGCCAGCAGCCAAGATCCGCGCGGGACCTACGAGCAGTACTTC.

This chain joins TRBV5-1 and TRBJ1-5; a possible D gene is TRBD1 (6 bases). Per germline, CDR1 SGHRS and CDR2 YFSETQ. This CDR3 has 14 amino acids. Deletions cut 0 bases from V and 7 bases from J, with 11 bases between. The CDR3 reads CASSLEGEGQPQHF. The CDR3 coding sequence is TGCGCCAGCAGCTTGGAGGGGGAGGGACAGCCCCAGCATTTT. Full variable domain (remainder filled in from reference TRBV5-1 and TRBJ1-5): KAGVTQTPRYLIKTRGQQVTLSCSPISGHRSVSWYQQTPGQGLQFLFEYFSETQRNKGNFPGRFSGRQFSNSRSEMNVSTLELGDSALYLCASSLEGEGQPQHFGDGTRLSIL.

The sample holds a few counts of this clonotype. V gene TRBV5-4 combines with J gene TRBJ2-6; TRBD1 matches 10 bases. The V segment lost 4 bases and the J segment 0 bases; nucleotides outside the gene matches: 7. CDR3 size: 18 residues. CDR1 is SGHNT and CDR2 is YYREEE in the germline V gene (reference sequence). The CDR3: CASSGRQGAGSGANVLTF. In DNA form, the CDR3 reads TGTGCCAGCAGCGGGCGACAGGGGGCTGGCTCTGGGGCCAACGTCCTGACTTTC.

The sample holds many counts of this clonotype. The chain has TRBV6-2 or TRBV6-3 and TRBJ1-4; perhaps TRBD1 as D (6 bases). The germline V gene has CDR1 MNHEY and CDR2 SVGEGT. Trimming removed 4 bases at V and 5 bases at J, with 8 bases between. CDR3 length equals 13 residues. The CDR3 DNA is TGTGCCAGCAGTTCGGGACAAAATGAAAAACTGTTTTTT. Translated: CASSSGQNEKLFF.

This clonotype was detected many times. This chain uses TRBV7-9 with TRBJ2-7; D assignment may be TRBD1 or TRBD2 (6 bases each). CDR1 SEHNR and CDR2 FQNEAQ come from the germline V gene (reference sequence). This CDR3 spans 15 amino acids. Trimming took off 5 bases at V and 3 bases at J, with 17 bases between the two ends. CDR3 sequence (DNA): TGTGCCAGCAGCCGCCAGGGGCGGGGCGGCTACGAGCAGTACTTC. Translated, it gives CASSRQGRGGYEQYF.